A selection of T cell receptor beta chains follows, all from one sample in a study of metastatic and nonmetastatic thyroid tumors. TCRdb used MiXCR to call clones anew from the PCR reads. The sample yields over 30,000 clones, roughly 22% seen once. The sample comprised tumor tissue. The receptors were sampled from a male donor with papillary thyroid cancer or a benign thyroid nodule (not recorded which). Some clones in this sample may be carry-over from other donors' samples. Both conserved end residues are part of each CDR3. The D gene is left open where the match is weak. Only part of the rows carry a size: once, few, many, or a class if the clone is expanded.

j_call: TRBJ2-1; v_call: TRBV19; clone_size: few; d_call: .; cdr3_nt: TGTGCCTGTATGGGCAGGTGCTTTGGGAATGAGCAGTTCTTC; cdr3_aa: CACMGRCFGNEQFF
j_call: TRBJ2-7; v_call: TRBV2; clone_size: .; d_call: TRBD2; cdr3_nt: TGTGCCAGCACCGCGGGGGGTGGCTCCTACGAGCAGTACTTC; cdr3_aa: CASTAGGGSYEQYF
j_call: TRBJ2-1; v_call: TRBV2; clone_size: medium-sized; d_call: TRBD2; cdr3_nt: TGTGCCAGCAGTGAATCGGTAGCGGGAGTCAATGAGCAGTTCTTC; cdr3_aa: CASSESVAGVNEQFF
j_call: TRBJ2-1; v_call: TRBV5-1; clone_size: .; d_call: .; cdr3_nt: TGCGCCAGCAGCTTGGTGACAGCTCGCTCCTACAATGAGCAGTTCTTC; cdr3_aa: CASSLVTARSYNEQFF
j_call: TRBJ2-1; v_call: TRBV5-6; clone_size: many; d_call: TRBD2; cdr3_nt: TGTGCCAGCAGCCGAGGACTAGCGGGAGATTACTTGTTCTTC; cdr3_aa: CASSRGLAGDYLFF
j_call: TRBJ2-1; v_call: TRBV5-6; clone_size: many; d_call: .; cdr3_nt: TGTGCCAGCAGCTTGGCCATCGGGGATCCCTCCAATGAGCAGTTCTTC; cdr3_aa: CASSLAIGDPSNEQFF
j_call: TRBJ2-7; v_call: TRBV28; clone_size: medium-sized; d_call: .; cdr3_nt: TGTGCCAGCAGTTTAACACAGCGCTCCTACGAGCAGTACTTC; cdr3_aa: CASSLTQRSYEQYF
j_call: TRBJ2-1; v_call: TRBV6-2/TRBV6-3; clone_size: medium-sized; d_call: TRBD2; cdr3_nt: TGTGCCAGCAGTCAGGGAGCGGGAGGGCCAAGGTCACTCCATGAGCAGTTCTTC; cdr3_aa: CASSQGAGGPRSLHEQFF
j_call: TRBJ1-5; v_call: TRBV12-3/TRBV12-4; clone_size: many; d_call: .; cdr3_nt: TGTGCCAGCAGTTATTCTCAAGGCAATCAGCCCCAGCATTTT; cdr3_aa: CASSYSQGNQPQHF
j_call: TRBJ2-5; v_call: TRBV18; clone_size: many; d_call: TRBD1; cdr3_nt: TGTGCCAGCTCACCACCTGGTCGTACAGGGGAGCAAGAGACCCAGTACTTC; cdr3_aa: CASSPPGRTGEQETQYF
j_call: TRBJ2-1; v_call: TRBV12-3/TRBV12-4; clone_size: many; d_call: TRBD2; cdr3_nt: TGTGCCAGCAGCAAATCCACTAGCGGGAGAGCAAATGAGCAGTTCTTC; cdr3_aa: CASSKSTSGRANEQFF
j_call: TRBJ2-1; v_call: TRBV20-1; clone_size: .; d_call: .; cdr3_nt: TGCAGTGCCCATGGGGGGTTAACGGAGGGGCAGTTCTTC; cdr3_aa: CSAHGGLTEGQFF
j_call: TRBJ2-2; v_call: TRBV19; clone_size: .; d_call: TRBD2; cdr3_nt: TGTGCCAGTAGTATCAAGGCTAGCGGGAGTTACACCGGGGAGCTGTTTTTT; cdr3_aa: CASSIKASGSYTGELFF
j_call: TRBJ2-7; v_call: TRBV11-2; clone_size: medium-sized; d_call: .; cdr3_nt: TGTGCCAGCAGCTTAGAGGGCGAGCAGTACTTC; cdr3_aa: CASSLEGEQYF
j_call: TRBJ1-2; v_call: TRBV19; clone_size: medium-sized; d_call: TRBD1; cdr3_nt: TGTGCCAGTAGTAGCCGGGACAGGGGGAGCGATGGCTACACCTTC; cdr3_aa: CASSSRDRGSDGYTF
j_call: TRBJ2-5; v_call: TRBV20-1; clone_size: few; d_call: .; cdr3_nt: TGCAGTGCTAGTGCGGGGTCTGTGACGGAGACCCAGCACTTC; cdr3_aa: CSASAGSVTETQHF
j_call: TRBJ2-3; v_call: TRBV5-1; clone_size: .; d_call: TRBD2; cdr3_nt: TGCGCCATCAGCCCTAGCGGGAGCACAGATACGCACTATTTT; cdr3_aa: CAISPSGSTDTHYF
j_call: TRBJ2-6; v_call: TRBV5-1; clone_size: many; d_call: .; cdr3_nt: TGCGCCAGCAGCTGGGACGGGGCCAACGTCCTGACTTTC; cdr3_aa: CASSWDGANVLTF
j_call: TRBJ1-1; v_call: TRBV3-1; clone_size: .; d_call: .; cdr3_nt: TGTGCCAGCGGAAAAGGGATCCCTCCTGAAGCTTTCTTT; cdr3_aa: CASGKGIPPEAFF
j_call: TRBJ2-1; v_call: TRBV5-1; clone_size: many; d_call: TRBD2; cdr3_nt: TGCGCCAGCAGCAGGGGACTAATTTCAAGGTACAATGAGCAGTTCTTC; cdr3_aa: CASSRGLISRYNEQFF
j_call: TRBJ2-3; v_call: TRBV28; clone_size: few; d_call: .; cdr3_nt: TGTGCCAGCAGTTTCACTCGTTCAGATACGCAGTATTTT; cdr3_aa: CASSFTRSDTQYF
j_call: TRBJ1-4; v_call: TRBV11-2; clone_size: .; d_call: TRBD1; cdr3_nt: TGTGCCAGCAGCTCCTTCGATAGGGACAGGTTTAATGAAAAACTGTTTTTT; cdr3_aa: CASSSFDRDRFNEKLFF
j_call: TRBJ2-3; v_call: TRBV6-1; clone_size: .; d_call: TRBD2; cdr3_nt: TGTGCCAGCAGTGGGGGTAGCGGGGGTGCAGATACGCAGTATTTT; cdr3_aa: CASSGGSGGADTQYF
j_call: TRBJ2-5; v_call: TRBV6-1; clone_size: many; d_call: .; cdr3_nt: TGTGCCAGCACCAGATCATGGGGCCAAGAGACCCAGTACTTC; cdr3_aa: CASTRSWGQETQYF
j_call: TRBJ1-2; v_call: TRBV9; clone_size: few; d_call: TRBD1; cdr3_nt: TGTGCCAGCAGCCTCACAGGGGGTAATGACTATGGCTACACCTTC; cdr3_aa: CASSLTGGNDYGYTF
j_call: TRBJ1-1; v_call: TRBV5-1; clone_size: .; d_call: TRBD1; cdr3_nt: TGCGCCAGCAGCATAGACAGGGGATCAGCTTTCTTT; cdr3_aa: CASSIDRGSAFF
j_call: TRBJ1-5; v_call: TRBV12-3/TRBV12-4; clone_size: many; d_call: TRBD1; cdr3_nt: TGTGCCAGCAGTTTTTACTTACGGTCCGGGACAGGGTTTTATCAGCCCCAGCATTTT; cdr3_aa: CASSFYLRSGTGFYQPQHF
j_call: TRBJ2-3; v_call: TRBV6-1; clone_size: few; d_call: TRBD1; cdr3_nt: TGTGCCAGCAGTGAGACGACAGGGGGCGCAGATACGCAGTATTTT; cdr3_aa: CASSETTGGADTQYF
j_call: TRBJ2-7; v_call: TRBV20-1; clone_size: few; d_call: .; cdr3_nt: TGCAGTGCCCAGCCCGGCGGGAAACACGAGCAGTACTTC; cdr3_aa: CSAQPGGKHEQYF
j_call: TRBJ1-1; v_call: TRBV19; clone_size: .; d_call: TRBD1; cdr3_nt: TGTGCCAGTAGTATGGGGCGACAGGGTATGAACACTGAATCTTTCTTT; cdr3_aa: CASSMGRQGMNTESFF
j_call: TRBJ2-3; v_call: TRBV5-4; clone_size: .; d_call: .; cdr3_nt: TGTTCCAGCATCCTAGGCACAGATACGCAGTATTTT; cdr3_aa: CSSILGTDTQYF
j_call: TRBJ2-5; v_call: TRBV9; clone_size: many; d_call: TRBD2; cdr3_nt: TGTGCCAGCAGCGCCTGGGGACTAGCGGAAGAGACCCAGTACTTC; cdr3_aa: CASSAWGLAEETQYF
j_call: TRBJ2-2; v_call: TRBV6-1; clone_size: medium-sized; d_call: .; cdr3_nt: TGTGCCAGCAGTCCGACCAACACCGGGGAGCTGTTTTTT; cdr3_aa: CASSPTNTGELFF
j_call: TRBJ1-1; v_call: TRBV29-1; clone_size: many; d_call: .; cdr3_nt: TGCAGCGTCGGATCGTCAGGGTTCGGCACTGAAGCTTTCTTT; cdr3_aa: CSVGSSGFGTEAFF
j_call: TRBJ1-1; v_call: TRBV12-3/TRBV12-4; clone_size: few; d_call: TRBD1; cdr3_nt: TGTGCCAGCAGTGCCCGTACAGGGGTTACTGAAGCTTTCTTT; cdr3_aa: CASSARTGVTEAFF
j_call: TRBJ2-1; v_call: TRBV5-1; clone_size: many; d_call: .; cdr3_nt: TGCGCCAGCAGCTTGTCGCCGGACCTATACAATGAGCAGTTCTTC; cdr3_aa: CASSLSPDLYNEQFF
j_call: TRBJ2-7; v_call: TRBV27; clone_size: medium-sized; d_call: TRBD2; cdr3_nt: TGTGCCAGCAGTCTCCGGACTAGCGGGAAGTTTGGGGTATACGAGCAGTACTTC; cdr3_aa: CASSLRTSGKFGVYEQYF
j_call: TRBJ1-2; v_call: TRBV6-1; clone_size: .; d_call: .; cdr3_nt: TGTGCCAGCAGCCCCGGACTGGGCCGGGAGCAATACTCTGGCTACACATTC; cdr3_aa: CASSPGLGREQYSGYTF
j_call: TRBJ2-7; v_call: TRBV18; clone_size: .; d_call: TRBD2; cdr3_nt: TGTGCCAGCTCACTTACAGGGACTAGCGGGCCTACAACCTACGAGCAGTACTTC; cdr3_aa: CASSLTGTSGPTTYEQYF
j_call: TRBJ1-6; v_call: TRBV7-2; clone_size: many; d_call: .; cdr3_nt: TGTGCCAGCAGCCGGGACGGTAATTCACCCCTCCACTTT; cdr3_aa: CASSRDGNSPLHF
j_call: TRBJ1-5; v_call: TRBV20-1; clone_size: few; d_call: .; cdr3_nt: TGCAGTGCTATCGGTTCTGACGGGGGGCTTCAGCCCCAGCATTTT; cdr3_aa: CSAIGSDGGLQPQHF
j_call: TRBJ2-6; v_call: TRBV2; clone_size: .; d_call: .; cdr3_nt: TGTGCCAGTAGTGGAGCAGCTTCCTCTGGGGCCGACGTCCTGACTTTC; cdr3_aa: CASSGAASSGADVLTF
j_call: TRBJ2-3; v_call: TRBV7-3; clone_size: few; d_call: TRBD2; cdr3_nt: TGTGCCATCAGCTTAAACGCGGGAGACACGCAGTATTTT; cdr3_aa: CAISLNAGDTQYF
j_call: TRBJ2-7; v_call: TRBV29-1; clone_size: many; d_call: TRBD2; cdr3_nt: TGCAGCGTTGAGGGAGGTAGCGGGAGGGGTTACGAGCAGTACTTC; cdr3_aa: CSVEGGSGRGYEQYF
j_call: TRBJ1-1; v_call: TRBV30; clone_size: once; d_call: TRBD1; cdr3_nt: TGTGCCTGGAAACAGGGGCTCCACACTGAAGCTTTCTTT; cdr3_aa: CAWKQGLHTEAFF
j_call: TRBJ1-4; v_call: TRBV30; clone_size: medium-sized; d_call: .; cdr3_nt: TGTGCCTGGAGTGATACCACGAGACAGGACGTAGCTAATGAAAAACTGTTTTTT; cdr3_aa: CAWSDTTRQDVANEKLFF
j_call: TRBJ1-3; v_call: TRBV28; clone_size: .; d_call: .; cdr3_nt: TGTGCCAGCAGTATCCGACAGTTTGGAAACACCATATATTTT; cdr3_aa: CASSIRQFGNTIYF
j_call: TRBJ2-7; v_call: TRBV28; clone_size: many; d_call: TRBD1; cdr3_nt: TGTGCCAGCAGACCCCGACAGGGAAGGCACGAGCAGTACTTC; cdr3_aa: CASRPRQGRHEQYF
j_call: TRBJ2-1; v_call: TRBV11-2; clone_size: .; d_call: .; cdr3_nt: TGTGCCAGCATCTTAGGCCTGGATGGGGCCAAGGAGCAGTTCTTC; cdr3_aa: CASILGLDGAKEQFF